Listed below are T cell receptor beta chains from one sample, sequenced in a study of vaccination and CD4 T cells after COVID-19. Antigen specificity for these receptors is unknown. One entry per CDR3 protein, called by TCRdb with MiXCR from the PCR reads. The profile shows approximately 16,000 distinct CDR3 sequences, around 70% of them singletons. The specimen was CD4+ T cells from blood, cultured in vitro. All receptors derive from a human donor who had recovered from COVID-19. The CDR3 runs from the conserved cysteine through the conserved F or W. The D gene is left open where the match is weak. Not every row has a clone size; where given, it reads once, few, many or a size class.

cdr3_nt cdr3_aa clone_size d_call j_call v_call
TGTGCCAGCAGCGCCCAACAGGGACCCAATCAGCCCCAGCATTTT CASSAQQGPNQPQHF medium-sized NA TRBJ1-5 TRBV7-2
TGTGCCAGCAGACGGAGGACAGGGGAGGTATCCAATTCACCCCTCCACTTT CASRRRTGEVSNSPLHF NA TRBD1 TRBJ1-6 TRBV6-1
TGTGCCAGCAGGGGACTAGGCACAGATACGCAGTATTTT CASRGLGTDTQYF NA TRBD2 TRBJ2-3 TRBV27
TGCAGTGCGAACGACAGGGGGCTGGCAAGCAATCAGCCCCAGCATTTT CSANDRGLASNQPQHF NA TRBD1 TRBJ1-5 TRBV20-1
TGTGCCAGCAGCTCACAGGGGGCTATGTCCAAAAACATTCAGTACTTC CASSSQGAMSKNIQYF NA TRBD1 TRBJ2-4 TRBV7-8
TGTGCCAGCAGCTTAGACCTCAATTCACCCCTCCACTTT CASSLDLNSPLHF few NA TRBJ1-6 TRBV11-3
TGTGCCTCACCAGAGCCAAACTATGGCTACACCTTC CASPEPNYGYTF NA NA TRBJ1-2 TRBV30
TGCAGTGCTAGCGGGTCTTTCGCAGATACGCAGTATTTT CSASGSFADTQYF NA NA TRBJ2-3 TRBV20-1
TGTGCCAGCAGTTACTCCGGCGGGATCTACGAGCAGTACTTC CASSYSGGIYEQYF NA NA TRBJ2-7 TRBV6-5
TGTGCCAGCAGCTTAGGTGGGCAGGGTCGGCAGCCCCAGCATTTT CASSLGGQGRQPQHF NA NA TRBJ1-5 TRBV7-2
TGTGCCAGCAGTATCCTCCAAGAGACCCAGTACTTC CASSILQETQYF NA NA TRBJ2-5 TRBV28
TGCAGTGGAAACGCCGGGACTAGGATTGAAACTGAGCAGTTCTTC CSGNAGTRIETEQFF NA TRBD2 TRBJ2-1 TRBV20-1
TGCAGTGCTACAGTAGGACAGGGGTTTAGTCAGCCCCAGCATTTT CSATVGQGFSQPQHF few TRBD1 TRBJ1-5 TRBV20-1
TGTGCCAGCAGTGATGGGGGAAGGGGTTACCGATCCGATAATTCACCCCTCCACTTT CASSDGGRGYRSDNSPLHF NA NA TRBJ1-6 TRBV6-1
TGTGCCAGCAGTTTACGGAGGAGCTCCTATAATTCACCCCTCCACTTT CASSLRRSSYNSPLHF NA NA TRBJ1-6 TRBV28
TGTGCCAGCAGTTTATGGACAGGTGGCCCCATATATTTT CASSLWTGGPIYF NA NA TRBJ1-3 TRBV28
TGTGCCAGCAGTTCCGGAGCCCAGGGGGGGGAGACCCAGTACTTC CASSSGAQGGETQYF NA NA TRBJ2-5 TRBV7-9
TGCAGTGCTCGTTTCGGCCCCCGGCACGAGCAGTACTTC CSARFGPRHEQYF NA NA TRBJ2-7 TRBV20-1
TGTGCCAGCAGGGAGGGCGGTGTCTATGGCTACACCTTC CASREGGVYGYTF NA NA TRBJ1-2 TRBV2
TGTGCCAGTAGTATGTGGGGAGTCAGTGGGGCCAACGTCCTGACTTTC CASSMWGVSGANVLTF NA NA TRBJ2-6 TRBV19
TGTGCCAGCTTTCAGGCGATTCGGGCAGGCTTCAGGAATCAGCCCCAGCATTTT CASFQAIRAGFRNQPQHF NA NA TRBJ1-5 TRBV27
TGTGCCAGCAGTTTACGGGGGACAAATCAGCCCCAGCATTTT CASSLRGTNQPQHF NA NA TRBJ1-5 TRBV27
TGCGCCAGCAGCTTGGGAGCCAGGGAGGGCACCGGGGAGCTGTTTTTT CASSLGAREGTGELFF NA TRBD2 TRBJ2-2 TRBV5-1
TGTGCCAGCAGTGACACGGGACAGGGTCAGCCCCAGCATTTT CASSDTGQGQPQHF few TRBD1 TRBJ1-5 TRBV6-4
TGTGCCAGCAGCCAGGGACAGGGACGGCATCAGCCCCAGCATTTT CASSQGQGRHQPQHF few TRBD1 TRBJ1-5 TRBV7-2
TGTGCCAGCAGTACCCGACAGGGTACTAACTATGGCTACACCTTC CASSTRQGTNYGYTF NA TRBD1 TRBJ1-2 TRBV6-1
TGTGCCAGCAGCCCCAGGGGGGCTGATCTCAACTATGGCTACACCTTC CASSPRGADLNYGYTF NA TRBD1 TRBJ1-2 TRBV11-2
TGTGCCAGCAGCTCCCAGGGGTTCATGAACACTGAAGCTTTCTTT CASSSQGFMNTEAFF few NA TRBJ1-1 TRBV7-3
TGTGCCAGTAGTGGGGCACAGGGATGGGATACGCAGTATTTT CASSGAQGWDTQYF few NA TRBJ2-3 TRBV19
TGTGCCAGCAGCCAGGTAGTAGGCTTTGTGGAGCAGTTCTTC CASSQVVGFVEQFF NA NA TRBJ2-1 TRBV7-6
TGCGCCAGCAGTACCTCGGGACTGGGACCTAGCACAGATACGCAGTATTTT CASSTSGLGPSTDTQYF NA NA TRBJ2-3 TRBV10-1
TGTGCCAGCAGAGGACAGTACCTCTGGGAGGGGCAGTACTTC CASRGQYLWEGQYF NA NA TRBJ2-7 TRBV6-1
TGTGCCTTAGACAGGGGCGCTGGGGCCAACGTCCTGACTTTC CALDRGAGANVLTF NA TRBD1 TRBJ2-6 TRBV7-9
TGTGCCAGCAGCTTAAGTACCCGAAACACCATATATTTT CASSLSTRNTIYF NA NA TRBJ1-3 TRBV7-2
TGTGCCAGTAGTACCTCACGACTAGCGGTCTACAATGAGCAGTTCTTC CASSTSRLAVYNEQFF NA TRBD2 TRBJ2-1 TRBV19
TGCAGTGCGCACCGAGGGGACCGCAATCAGCCCCAGCATTTT CSAHRGDRNQPQHF NA NA TRBJ1-5 TRBV20-1
TGTGCCAGCAGTTACACGACAGGGGTGAACTATGGCTACACCTTC CASSYTTGVNYGYTF NA TRBD1 TRBJ1-2 TRBV6-2/TRBV6-3
TGCAGTGCTAGACGTGATTGGGAAGGAGTAGGCGGCTCCTACAATGAGCAGTTCTTC CSARRDWEGVGGSYNEQFF NA NA TRBJ2-1 TRBV20-1
TGTGCCAGCAGCCGCGCGGGGGGCAATCAGCCCCAGCATTTT CASSRAGGNQPQHF few NA TRBJ1-5 TRBV6-1
TGCAGTGCTACAGACTCGGACAGGGGGACAGATACGCAGTATTTT CSATDSDRGTDTQYF NA TRBD1 TRBJ2-3 TRBV20-1
TGTGCCAGCAGTTACGGGGGGGGTTTCGATAATTCACCCCTCCACTTT CASSYGGGFDNSPLHF NA NA TRBJ1-6 TRBV6-5
TGTGCCAGCAGCTTGGGAGCTGGGCAAGAGACCCAGTACTTC CASSLGAGQETQYF NA NA TRBJ2-5 TRBV7-9
TGCAGTGCTAGAGGCGGGAGGGCCGGGAATGAGCAGTTCTTC CSARGGRAGNEQFF NA TRBD2 TRBJ2-1 TRBV20-1
TGTGCCAGCAGCCTACGGACTAGCGGGAGGGTACTAAGCGGGGAGCTGTTTTTT CASSLRTSGRVLSGELFF once TRBD2 TRBJ2-2 TRBV7-6
TGTGCCAGCTCACTCGGGACAGGGGAAAATTCACCCCTCCACTTT CASSLGTGENSPLHF NA TRBD1 TRBJ1-6 TRBV18
TGTGCCAGCATGGAGGGGGCAAGAACTGAAGCTTTCTTT CASMEGARTEAFF NA TRBD1 TRBJ1-1 TRBV25-1
TGTGCCAGCAGCAAAGACAGGGGTCAGTCACCCCTCCACTTT CASSKDRGQSPLHF NA TRBD1 TRBJ1-6 TRBV7-2
TGTGCCAGCAGCTCGTCGACAGGGACATTTATAGCTTTCTTT CASSSSTGTFIAFF NA TRBD1 TRBJ1-1 TRBV7-2
TGTGCCAGCAGGGCCCCGGGGGATACGCAGTATTTT CASRAPGDTQYF NA NA TRBJ2-3 TRBV6-2/TRBV6-3
TGTGCCAGCAGCTTAGGGGCAGCATCTAACTATGGCTACACCTTC CASSLGAASNYGYTF once NA TRBJ1-2 TRBV7-9
TGTGCCAGCAGTGAAGACAGGGGAAACACCATATATTTT CASSEDRGNTIYF NA NA TRBJ1-3 TRBV6-1
TGTGCCAGCAGCAGGACAGGGGGCTCAGATACGCAGTATTTT CASSRTGGSDTQYF NA TRBD1 TRBJ2-3 TRBV2
TGTGCCAGCAGGCTGTTTAACACCGGGGAGCTGTTTTTT CASRLFNTGELFF NA NA TRBJ2-2 TRBV28
TGTGCCAGCAGGAGGACAGCTTCCTACGAGCAGTACTTC CASRRTASYEQYF once NA TRBJ2-7 TRBV27
TGTGCCAGCAGCCCATACATCTCCTACGAGCAGTACTTC CASSPYISYEQYF NA NA TRBJ2-7 TRBV7-2
TGTGCCAGCAGCTTCAAACGGACCTACGAGCAGTACTTC CASSFKRTYEQYF NA NA TRBJ2-7 TRBV7-8
TGTGCCAGCAGCTTCGCCCATGGGGGCGAGCAGTACTTC CASSFAHGGEQYF few NA TRBJ2-7 TRBV7-3
TGTGCCAGCACTTCAGGGGGCGCCGGTATGGCTGAAGCTTTCTTT CASTSGGAGMAEAFF NA TRBD1 TRBJ1-1 TRBV6-1
TGCAGTCCGACGGGACAGGAGACGAACTATGATGGCTACACCTTC CSPTGQETNYDGYTF NA TRBD1 TRBJ1-2 TRBV20-1
TGTGCCAGCAGCATCGCCGCAAGCTCACCCCTCCACTTT CASSIAASSPLHF NA NA TRBJ1-6 TRBV6-1